The present T cell receptor (beta chain) was sequenced within a study of CD8 T cells in ankylosing spondylitis. In making TCR beta libraries, quantitative 5'-RACE with molecular barcodes was used. TCRdb independently ran MiXCR on the 5' RACE reads; one entry per CDR3 protein. Among under 850,000 distinct CDR3 sequences listed, roughly 19% were seen once. Overall study findings and caveats: Significantly higher representation of disease-linked clones was reported for matched ankylosing spondylitis synovial fluid. CD8+ cells made up the disease-linked clones, which were relatively rare in peripheral blood. A TCR beta motif made of several highly homologous variants seemed typical of ankylosing spondylitis blood.

A few counts support this clonotype. What it binds is not known. The CDR3 extends over 13 amino acids. Per the germline V gene, CDR1 is LGHNA and CDR2 is YNFKEQ. Trimming removed 0 bases from V and 10 bases from J, with 9 bases in between. Sequenced: blood, either unsorted or a sorted T cell fraction (not recorded which). This sequence was found in a male donor with ankylosing spondylitis. The chain employs TRBV4-2 and TRBJ1-4; D remains unclear. The CDR3 nucleotides are TGTGCCAGCAGCCAAGATTGGGCAGCAAAACTGTTTTTT. This encodes CASSQDWAAKLFF.